These T cell receptor beta chains were read from a single sample in a study of blood T cell repertoires in COVID-19. Using immunoSEQ multiplex PCR, the repertoire was profiled, and TCRdb retains in-frame clones only, with some absent. The profile shows about 220,000 clones, about nine tenths of them singletons. The material sequenced was PBMCs or T cells enriched from blood (not recorded which). Every receptor here comes from a woman aged 40 to 55 with acute COVID-19. CDR3s include the opening cysteine and the closing phenylalanine or tryptophan. The D gene is left open where the match is weak. Where a row states a size, it is once, few, many or the class of an expanded clone; other rows omit it.

D,size,V,J,CDR3,DNA
TRBD1,-,TRBV18,TRBJ2-3,CASSRVGTGGTDTQYF,TGTGCCAGCTCCCGGGTAGGGACAGGGGGCACAGATACGCAGTATTTT
TRBD1,-,TRBV30,TRBJ1-1,CAWSSNGDRVRLRLREAFF,TGTGCCTGGAGTAGTAATGGGGACAGGGTCCGATTGAGATTACGAGAAGCTTTCTTT
TRBD1,-,TRBV27,TRBJ2-3,CASSFLGQGPLTDTQYF,TGTGCCAGCAGTTTTCTGGGACAGGGCCCTCTCACAGATACGCAGTATTTT
TRBD2,-,TRBV5-1,TRBJ2-1,CASSLGGSKTNEQFF,TGCGCCAGCAGCTTGGGCGGGAGTAAAACCAATGAGCAGTTCTTC
TRBD1,-,TRBV30,TRBJ1-1,CAWSIWTGSAFF,TGTGCCTGGAGTATCTGGACAGGGTCAGCTTTCTTT
-,-,TRBV7-9,TRBJ1-4,CASSLRGTNEKLFF,TGTGCCAGCAGCTTAAGGGGGACTAATGAAAAACTGTTTTTT
-,-,TRBV10-3,TRBJ1-6,CASLQGFGNSPLHF,TGTGCCAGCCTCCAGGGATTCGGGAATTCACCCCTCCACTTT
-,-,TRBV24-1,TRBJ1-5,CATSVAGGNQPQHF,TGTGCCACCAGTGTAGCAGGGGGCAATCAGCCCCAGCATTTT
-,-,TRBV7-9,TRBJ1-1,CASSLGGLGLQAFF,TGTGCCAGCAGCTTAGGGGGTCTGGGGCTACAAGCTTTCTTT
-,few,TRBV19,TRBJ2-2,CASGGSYTGELFF,TGTGCCAGTGGGGGCTCGTACACCGGGGAGCTGTTTTTT
-,-,TRBV7-8,TRBJ1-2,CASSPRTPPTPTTGAYGYTF,TGTGCCAGCAGCCCCCGGACACCCCCGACACCTACTACTGGGGCTTATGGCTACACCTTC
TRBD2,-,TRBV13,TRBJ2-1,CASSSAAGLAGYNEQFF,TGTGCCAGCAGCTCAGCTGCCGGACTAGCGGGTTACAATGAGCAGTTCTTC
-,once,TRBV18,TRBJ2-2,CASSPRGQTNTGELFF,TGTGCCAGCTCACCACGAGGACAGACCAACACCGGGGAGCTGTTTTTT
TRBD2,-,TRBV5-1,TRBJ2-5,CASSRTRGGQETQYF,TGCGCCAGCAGCAGGACCCGGGGGGGTCAAGAGACCCAGTACTTC
TRBD1,-,TRBV7-6,TRBJ1-3,CASSSYRGETGNTIYF,TGTGCCAGCAGCTCCTACAGGGGGGAAACTGGAAACACCATATATTTT
-,-,TRBV6-5,TRBJ1-1,CASSLTVNTEAFF,TGTGCCAGCAGTTTAACGGTGAACACTGAAGCTTTCTTT
-,-,TRBV4-3,TRBJ2-1,CASSHLQDNEQFF,TGCGCCAGCAGCCACCTCCAGGACAATGAGCAGTTCTTC
-,-,TRBV14,TRBJ2-3,CASSQEIGGPPDTQYF,TGTGCCAGCAGCCAAGAAATCGGGGGTCCTCCAGATACGCAGTATTTT
-,-,TRBV25-1,TRBJ1-1,CASIDSQGTAFF,TGTGCCAGCATCGACAGCCAGGGGACAGCTTTCTTT
-,-,TRBV20-1,TRBJ1-1,CSASKQANTEAFF,TGCAGTGCTAGTAAGCAGGCGAACACTGAAGCTTTCTTT
-,-,TRBV7-9,TRBJ2-1,CASSLVANYNEQFF,TGTGCCAGCAGCTTAGTAGCGAACTACAATGAGCAGTTCTTC
TRBD1,-,TRBV7-9,TRBJ2-7,CASSMDRGDEQYF,TGTGCCAGCAGCATGGACAGGGGGGACGAGCAGTACTTC
TRBD1,-,TRBV9,TRBJ1-1,CASSVSGQGATEAFF,TGTGCCAGCAGCGTATCTGGACAGGGGGCCACTGAAGCTTTCTTT
TRBD1,-,TRBV11-2,TRBJ1-2,CASSEDRGRGYTF,TGTGCCAGCAGCGAAGACAGGGGGAGAGGCTACACCTTC
-,-,TRBV10-3,TRBJ1-1,CAIRDTAGGSNTEAFF,TGTGCCATCAGAGACACGGCGGGGGGGTCGAACACTGAAGCTTTCTTT
TRBD1,-,TRBV5-1,TRBJ1-5,CASSREGDRDQPQHF,TGCGCCAGCAGCCGCGAGGGGGACAGGGATCAGCCCCAGCATTTT
-,-,TRBV5-1,TRBJ2-1,CASSLAEPSYNEQFF,TGCGCCAGCAGCTTGGCGGAGCCCTCCTACAATGAGCAGTTCTTC
TRBD2,-,TRBV10-2,TRBJ2-1,CATRGRGGPTNEQFF,TGCGCCACCCGGGGGCGGGGGGGCCCAACCAATGAGCAGTTCTTC
-,-,TRBV11-2,TRBJ2-7,CASSFGDIQFYEQYF,TGTGCCAGCAGCTTTGGGGACATCCAATTCTACGAGCAGTACTTC
TRBD1,once,TRBV7-2,TRBJ1-5,CASSFYRLGQGKSNQPQHF,TGTGCCAGCAGCTTCTACCGCTTAGGACAGGGTAAAAGCAATCAGCCCCAGCATTTT
-,-,TRBV4-3,TRBJ1-2,CASSQDWGGYTF,TGCGCCAGCAGCCAAGATTGGGGCGGCTACACCTTC
-,-,TRBV10-3,TRBJ1-1,CAIRQGNTEAFF,TGTGCCATCAGACAGGGTAACACTGAAGCTTTCTTT
-,-,TRBV5-6,TRBJ1-4,CASSPNRPPNEKLFF,TGTGCCAGCAGCCCTAACAGGCCCCCTAATGAAAAACTGTTTTTT
TRBD2,-,TRBV4-1,TRBJ2-3,CASSWTSGDSTDTQYF,TGCGCCAGCAGCTGGACTAGCGGGGATAGCACAGATACGCAGTATTTT
-,-,TRBV5-1,TRBJ2-7,CASSSRREAGHEQYF,TGCGCCAGCAGCTCCCGCAGGGAAGCTGGTCACGAGCAGTACTTC
-,-,TRBV28,TRBJ2-7,CASSQGGLEQYF,TGTGCCAGCAGTCAGGGGGGTCTCGAGCAGTACTTC
-,once,TRBV7-3,TRBJ2-3,CASSLVLTDTQYF,TGTGCCAGCAGCCTCGTTCTCACAGATACGCAGTATTTT
TRBD2,once,TRBV9,TRBJ2-4,CATAPGGGAKNIQYF,TGTGCAACCGCGCCGGGAGGCGGGGCCAAAAACATTCAGTACTTC
TRBD1,-,TRBV2,TRBJ1-2,CASSDLDRGASYTF,TGTGCCAGCAGTGATTTGGACAGGGGAGCGAGCTACACCTTC
-,-,TRBV27,TRBJ2-2,CASSFAGFTGELFF,TGTGCCAGCAGTTTCGCAGGGTTCACCGGGGAGCTGTTTTTT
-,-,TRBV7-9,TRBJ2-1,CASSLQFF,TGTGCCAGCAGCCTGCAGTTCTTC
TRBD1,-,TRBV7-2,TRBJ1-2,CASSSDRGSYGYTF,TGTGCCAGCAGTTCGGACAGGGGGTCTTATGGCTACACCTTC
TRBD1,once,TRBV5-4,TRBJ2-2,CASSLDQRGRTGELFF,TGTGCCAGCAGCTTGGACCAAAGGGGGCGTACCGGGGAGCTGTTTTTT
-,-,TRBV4-1,TRBJ1-3,CASSQDRQGGSGNTIYF,TGCGCCAGCAGCCAAGATCGTCAAGGGGGCTCTGGAAACACCATATATTTT
-,-,TRBV4-3,TRBJ2-7,CASSQELAAADSYEQYF,TGCGCCAGCAGCCAAGAGTTGGCGGCAGCAGACTCCTACGAGCAGTACTTC
-,-,TRBV5-6,TRBJ1-1,CASSLGVRVGEAFF,TGTGCCAGCAGCTTGGGAGTGAGAGTCGGTGAAGCTTTCTTT
TRBD1,-,TRBV7-2,TRBJ1-5,CASSERQGKQPQHF,TGTGCCAGCAGCGAAAGACAGGGCAAACAGCCCCAGCATTTT
TRBD1,-,TRBV2,TRBJ2-4,CASSSGGERAKNIQYF,TGTGCCAGCAGTTCAGGGGGCGAGAGGGCCAAAAACATTCAGTACTTC
-,-,TRBV6-2/TRBV6-3,TRBJ1-2,CASSYSSAGKGHGYTF,TGTGCCAGCAGTTACTCGTCGGCAGGGAAGGGGCATGGCTACACCTTC
TRBD1,-,TRBV7-9,TRBJ1-2,CASSQRRGQGESRGYTF,TGTGCCAGCAGCCAGCGCCGGGGACAGGGGGAATCAAGGGGCTACACCTTC
-,few,TRBV5-1,TRBJ1-5,CASSFTPGVPQHF,TGCGCCAGCAGCTTTACTCCAGGGGTTCCCCAGCATTTT
-,-,TRBV10-1,TRBJ1-2,CASIRAGGVGHYGYTF,TGCGCCAGCATCCGAGCGGGCGGGGTAGGGCACTATGGCTACACCTTC